This TCR beta chain was obtained from a study of T cells in localized non-small cell lung cancer. Study results and caveats: It remains possible that heterogeneity exists, since only one tumor region was sequenced. A median approximately 57 of the top 100 tumor clones appeared in adjacent lung. The highest T cell clonality was in uninvolved adjacent lung, above tumor.

TCRdb's copy holds only in-frame clones and misses some; the assay was immunoSEQ multiplex PCR. Seen here are approximately 1,800 clones, 20% to 30% observed once, and the top ten hold 15%. On this clone itself: Antigen unknown.

This CDR3 comprises 14 residues. Germline V CDR1 and CDR2: KGHSH, LQKENI. Trimming at V came to 5 bases and at J to 4 bases, leaving 3 bases not matched to a gene. The chain recombines TRBV18 with TRBJ1-1; 11 positions match TRBD1. This clonotype was sampled from a female donor older than 55 with stage I lung adenocarcinoma. The sample here was lung tumor tissue, taken before any cancer treatment. The CDR3: CASSSGTGGTEAFF. CDR3 coding DNA: TGTGCCAGCTCATCCGGGACAGGGGGCACTGAAGCTTTCTTT.